This T cell receptor (beta chain) was observed in a study of Graves' ophthalmopathy and Graves' hyperthyroidism. Study as a whole: The authors defined stable hyperthyroidism as no ophthalmopathy within 18 months of follow-up.

If patients had other autoimmune diseases, uncontrolled infections, pregnancy or lactation, they were excluded. A remark on this clonotype: Its matching antigen is unknown.

The sequenced template was RNA, covering the TCR beta CDR3 region. The authors performed first-round RT-PCR with HTBI primers and then a second-round multiplex PCR. TCRdb itself ran the multiplex PCR reads through MiXCR, one entry per CDR3 protein. The sample lists about 1.2 million distinct CDR3 sequences; roughly two fifths were seen once. Whole-study results and caveats: Prediction of ophthalmopathy progression reached roughly 70% sensitivity and under 80% specificity.

The V end lost 1 base, the J end lost 6 bases, and 17 bases lay between the germline ends. CDR1 SGHDT and CDR2 YYEEEE come from the germline V gene. This CDR3 is 17 amino acids long. The receptor comes from an adult man with Graves' hyperthyroidism. The sample taken for sequencing was peripheral blood or thyroid tissue (not recorded which). V gene TRBV5-6 combines with J gene TRBJ1-6, with TRBD1 as a possible D gene (6 bases). CDR3 protein: CASSLWGPGGLNSPLHF. CDR3 in DNA: TGTGCCAGCAGCTTGTGGGGGCCGGGGGGCCTTAATTCACCCCTCCACTTT.